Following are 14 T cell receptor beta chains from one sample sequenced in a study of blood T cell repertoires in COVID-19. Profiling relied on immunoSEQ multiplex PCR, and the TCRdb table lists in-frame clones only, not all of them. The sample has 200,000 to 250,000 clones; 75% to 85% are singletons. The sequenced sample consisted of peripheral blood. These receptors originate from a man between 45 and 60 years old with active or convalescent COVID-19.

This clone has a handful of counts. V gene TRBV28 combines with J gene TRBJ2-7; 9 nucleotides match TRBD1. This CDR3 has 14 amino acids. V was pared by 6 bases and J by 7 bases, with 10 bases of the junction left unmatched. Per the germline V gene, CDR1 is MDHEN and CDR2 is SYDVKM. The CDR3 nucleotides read TGTGCCAGCAGACCCACAGGGGGCATAGTGGAGCAGTACTTC. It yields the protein CASRPTGGIVEQYF.

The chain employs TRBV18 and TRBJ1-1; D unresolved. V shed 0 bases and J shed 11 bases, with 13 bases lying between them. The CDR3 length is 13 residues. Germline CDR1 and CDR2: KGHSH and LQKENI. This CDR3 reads CASSPPTSYGAFF. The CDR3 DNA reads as TGTGCCAGCTCACCACCGACTAGTTACGGGGCTTTCTTT.

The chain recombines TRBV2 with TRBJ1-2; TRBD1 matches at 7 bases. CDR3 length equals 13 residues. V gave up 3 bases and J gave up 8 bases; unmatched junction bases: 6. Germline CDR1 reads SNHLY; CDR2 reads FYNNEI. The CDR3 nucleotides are TGTGCCAGCAGTGAGTCAGGGGGGAGCGGCTACACCTTC. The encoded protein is CASSESGGSGYTF.

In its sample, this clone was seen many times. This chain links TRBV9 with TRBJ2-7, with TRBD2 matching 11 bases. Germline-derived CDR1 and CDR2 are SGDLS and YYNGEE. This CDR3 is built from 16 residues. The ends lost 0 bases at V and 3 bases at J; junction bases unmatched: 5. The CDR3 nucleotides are TGTGCCAGCAGCGTAGGAGCGACTAGCGGGAACTACGAGCAGTACTTC. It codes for CASSVGATSGNYEQYF. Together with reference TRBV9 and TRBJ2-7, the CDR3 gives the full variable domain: DSGVTQTPKHLITATGQRVTLRCSPRSGDLSVYWYQQSLDQGLQFLIQYYNGEERAKGNILERFSAQQFPDLHSELNLSSLELGDSALYFCASSVGATSGNYEQYFGPGTRLTVT.

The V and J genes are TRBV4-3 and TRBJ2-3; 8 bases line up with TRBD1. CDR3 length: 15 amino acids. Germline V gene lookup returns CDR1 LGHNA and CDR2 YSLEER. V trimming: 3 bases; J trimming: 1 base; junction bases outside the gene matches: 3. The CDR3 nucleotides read TGCGCCAGCAGCCAGACAGGGGTGGGCACAGATACGCAGTATTTT. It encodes CASSQTGVGTDTQYF.

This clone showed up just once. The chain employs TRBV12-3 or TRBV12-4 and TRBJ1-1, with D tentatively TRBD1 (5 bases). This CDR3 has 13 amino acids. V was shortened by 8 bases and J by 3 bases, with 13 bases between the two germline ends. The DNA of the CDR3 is TGTGCCAGCTGGGGGAGGTGGGACACTGAAGCTTTCTTT. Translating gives CASWGRWDTEAFF.

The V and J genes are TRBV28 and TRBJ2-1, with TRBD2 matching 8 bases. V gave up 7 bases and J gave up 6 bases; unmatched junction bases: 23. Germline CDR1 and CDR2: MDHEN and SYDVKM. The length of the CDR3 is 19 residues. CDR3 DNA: TGTGCCAGCACATCTCCTACCGGCTCCGGGACTAGTCCCACCAATGAGCAGTTCTTC. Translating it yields CASTSPTGSGTSPTNEQFF.

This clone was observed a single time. The CDR3 nucleotides read TGCGCCAGCAGCTTGGCCCTGGTGAGTACTGAAGCTTTCTTT. Amino acids: CASSLALVSTEAFF. This chain links TRBV5-1 with TRBJ1-1; no definite D call. With 0 bases removed from V and 5 bases from J, the gap between germline ends came to 11 bases. Germline V gene data show CDR1 as SGHRS and CDR2 as YFSETQ. CDR3 length: 14 amino acids.

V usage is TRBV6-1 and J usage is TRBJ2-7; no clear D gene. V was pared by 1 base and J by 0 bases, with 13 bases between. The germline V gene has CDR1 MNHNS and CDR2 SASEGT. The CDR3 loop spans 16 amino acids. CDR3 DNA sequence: TGTGCCAGCAGTGAAGGCAGCGCCGTGACCTCCTACGAGCAGTACTTC. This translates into CASSEGSAVTSYEQYF.

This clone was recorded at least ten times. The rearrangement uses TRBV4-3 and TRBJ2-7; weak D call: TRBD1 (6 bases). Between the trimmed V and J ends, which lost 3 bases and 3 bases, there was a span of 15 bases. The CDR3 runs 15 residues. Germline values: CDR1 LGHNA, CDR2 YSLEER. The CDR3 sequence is CASSHDLGDNYEQYV. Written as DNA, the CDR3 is TGCGCCAGCAGCCACGACCTCGGGGACAACTACGAGCAGTACGTC.

CDR3 nucleotide sequence: TGTGCCAGCTCACCAGGGCCCAATGAAAAACTGTTTTTT. Translating it yields CASSPGPNEKLFF. This chain connects TRBV18 to TRBJ1-4; D not certain. Trimming left V 2 bases short and J 5 bases short, with 6 bases between. This CDR3 region has 13 residues. From germline, CDR1 is KGHSH and CDR2 LQKENI.

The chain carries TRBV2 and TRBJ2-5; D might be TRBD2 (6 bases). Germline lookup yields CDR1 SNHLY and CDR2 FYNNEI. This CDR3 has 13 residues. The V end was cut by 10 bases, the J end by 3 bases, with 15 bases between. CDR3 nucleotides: TGTGCCACCCGGGACTTTCCGAAAGAGACCCAGTACTTC. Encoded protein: CATRDFPKETQYF.

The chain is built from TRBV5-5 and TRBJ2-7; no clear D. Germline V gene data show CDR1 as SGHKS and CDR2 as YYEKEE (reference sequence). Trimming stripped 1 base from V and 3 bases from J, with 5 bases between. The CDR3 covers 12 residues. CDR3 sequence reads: CASSLPGYEQYV. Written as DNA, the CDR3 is TGTGCCAGCAGCTTGCCCGGCTACGAGCAGTACGTC.

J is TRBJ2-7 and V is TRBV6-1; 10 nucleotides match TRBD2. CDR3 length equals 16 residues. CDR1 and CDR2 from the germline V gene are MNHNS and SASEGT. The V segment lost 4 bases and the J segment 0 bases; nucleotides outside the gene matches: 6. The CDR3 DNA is TGTGCCAGCAGTGGACAGACTAGCGGGCTCTCCTACGAGCAGTACTTC. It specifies CASSGQTSGLSYEQYF.